One and the same sample provided the 24 T cell receptor beta chains below, sequenced in a study of HIV-infected patients and healthy controls. Whole blood was used without fractionation, so all unsorted peripheral T cells were included. Alpha and beta constant-region primers primed reverse transcription of 400 to 650 ng RNA. Using multiplexing indices, alpha and beta chain libraries were generated apart by chain-specific third strand synthesis. TCRdb re-derived calls from the 5' RACE reads in MiXCR, one entry per CDR3 protein. The table lists about 12,000 distinct CDR3 sequences, approximately 5% of them singletons. Sequenced material: blood. Every receptor here comes from an adult in good health.

In its sample, this clonotype ranks as medium-sized. The V call is TRBV24-1, the J call TRBJ2-3, with 12 bases that match TRBD2. The CDR3 consists of 16 residues. CDR1 KGHDR and CDR2 SFDVKD come from the germline V gene. V trimming: 2 bases; J trimming: 4 bases; junction bases outside the gene matches: 3. In DNA form, the CDR3 reads TGTGCCACCAGTGATTCGACTAGCGGGGGCCCAGATACGCAGTATTTT. It codes for CATSDSTSGGPDTQYF.

This clonotype was detected many times. The chain has TRBV4-2 and TRBJ1-2, with D perhaps matching TRBD1 (6 bases). Trimming took off 4 bases at V and 4 bases at J, with 16 bases between the two ends. CDR3 size: 15 residues. Germline loops: CDR1 LGHNA, CDR2 YNFKEQ. The CDR3 reads CASSPPPDRSYGYTF. CDR3 coding DNA: TGTGCCAGCAGCCCCCCCCCCGACAGGAGCTATGGCTACACCTTC.

This clonotype was counted many times. CDR3 coding DNA: TGTGCCATCAGTGAGATGGCAGGGGGCCACGAGCAGTACTTC. Translation: CAISEMAGGHEQYF. This rearrangement joins TRBV10-3 to TRBJ2-7, with 8 positions matching TRBD1. Germline V gene lookup returns CDR1 ENHRY and CDR2 SYGVKD. The CDR3 is 14 residues long. Trimming removed 2 bases from V and 5 bases from J; junction bases left unmatched: 5.

This clonotype ranks as medium-sized. V usage is TRBV20-1 and J usage is TRBJ1-1; the D gene is possibly TRBD1 (5 bases). V was clipped by 0 bases and J by 6 bases, with 11 bases between them. The CDR3 runs 13 residues. CDR1 is DFQATT, CDR2 SNEGSKA, per germline (reference sequence). The CDR3 region has the DNA TGCAGTGCTAGAGAGCAAGGAGGGGCTGAAGCTTTCTTT. Its translation: CSAREQGGAEAFF.

This clonotype was found many times. This chain uses TRBV12-3 or TRBV12-4 with TRBJ2-1, with a tentative D call TRBD2 (6 bases). Trimming stripped 2 bases from V and 2 bases from J, with 10 bases between. CDR3 length: 15 amino acids. CDR3 nucleotide sequence: TGTGCCAGCAGTTTAAGGGCGGGGCCCTACAATGAGCAGTTCTTC. Its protein product is CASSLRAGPYNEQFF.

The V and J genes are TRBV5-1 and TRBJ2-1; D not resolved. V gave up 0 bases and J gave up 10 bases, with 14 bases separating them. This CDR3 comprises 14 residues. Germline lookup yields CDR1 SGHRS and CDR2 YFSETQ. CDR3 residues: CASSLVGGGREQFF. The CDR3 nucleotides read TGCGCCAGCAGCTTGGTGGGCGGCGGTCGGGAGCAGTTCTTC.

This clonotype is categorized as medium-sized. The gene calls are TRBV5-1 and TRBJ2-3; D call uncertain. The CDR3 loop spans 13 amino acids. V dropped 3 bases and J dropped 9 bases, with 14 bases sitting between them. Germline values: CDR1 SGHRS, CDR2 YFSETQ. In DNA, the CDR3 is TGCGCCAGCAGCTCCGCGCCCAGCCTGACGCAGTATTTT. Protein product: CASSSAPSLTQYF.

This clonotype was counted ten times or more. The CDR3 here is CASSLRGGQPQHF. As DNA, the CDR3 is TGTGCCAGCAGCTTAAGGGGAGGGCAGCCCCAGCATTTT. V and J are TRBV7-9 and TRBJ1-5; D is perhaps TRBD1 (5 bases). The CDR3 loop spans 13 amino acids. Trimming took off 2 bases at V and 7 bases at J, with 9 bases between the two ends. Germline-derived CDR1 and CDR2 are SEHNR and FQNEAQ (reference sequence). The full variable domain, in which reference TRBV7-9 and TRBJ1-5 provide the parts outside the CDR3, is DTGVSQNPRHKITKRGQNVTFRCDPISEHNRLYWYRQTLGQGPEFLTYFQNEAQLEKSRLLSDRFSAERPKGSFSTLEIQRTEQGDSAMYLCASSLRGGQPQHFGDGTRLSIL.

This clonotype is labeled as medium-sized. The V call is TRBV2, the J call TRBJ2-5, with 10 positions matching TRBD2. V shed 7 bases, J shed 1 base, and the junction held 9 bases outside the gene matches. The CDR3 covers 16 residues. The germline CDR1 and CDR2 sequences are SNHLY and FYNNEI. The CDR3 sequence: CASKFSGTSVQETQYF. Here the CDR3 DNA reads TGTGCCAGCAAATTCTCCGGGACTAGCGTCCAAGAGACCCAGTACTTC.

As to this clonotype: A read error may be the cause here, since a much bigger clone is one base away. The chain carries TRBV28 and TRBJ2-6; D possibly corresponds to TRBD1 (6 bases). Trimming took off 10 bases at V and 6 bases at J, with 19 bases between the two ends. Germline values: CDR1 MDHEN, CDR2 SYDVKM. CDR3 size: 15 residues. The CDR3 coding sequence is TGTGCCATCAAGTCTCCGAGGGGGTCGGCCAACGTCCTGACTTTC. Its protein product is CAIKSPRGSANVLTF.

This clonotype appeared many times. CDR3 sequence (DNA): TGTGCCAGCAGCGACAACAGGAGCCCGCCCGAAAAACTGTTTTTT. It yields the protein CASSDNRSPPEKLFF. This rearrangement joins TRBV9 to TRBJ1-4; perhaps TRBD1 as D (5 bases). Germline lookup yields CDR1 SGDLS and CDR2 YYNGEE. V lost 3 bases, J lost 8 bases, and 17 bases lay in between. The CDR3 extends over 15 amino acids.

This clonotype is labeled as medium-sized. V is TRBV7-2 and J is TRBJ2-7; 7 positions match TRBD1. V shed 0 bases, J shed 1 base, and the junction held 3 bases outside the gene matches. The germline V gene encodes CDR1 SGHTA and CDR2 FQGNSA. This CDR3 region has 15 residues. The CDR3: CASSLAGGPSYEQYF. CDR3 DNA sequence: TGTGCCAGCAGCTTAGCAGGGGGCCCTTCCTACGAGCAGTACTTC.

This clonotype is termed medium-sized (0.01 to 0.1%). The chain is built from TRBV5-1 and TRBJ1-5; no clear D gene. Trimming pared 0 bases from V and 1 base from J, leaving 5 bases between. The CDR3 extends over 14 amino acids. Germline values: CDR1 SGHRS, CDR2 YFSETQ. For the CDR3, the DNA is TGCGCCAGCAGCTTGGGGATGAGCAATCAGCCCCAGCATTTT. As protein: CASSLGMSNQPQHF.

Many counts were recorded for this clonotype. The chain employs TRBV30 and TRBJ2-7; TRBD1 might be the D (6 bases). This CDR3 has 15 amino acids. Germline CDR1 and CDR2: GTSNPN and SVGIG (reference sequence). V dropped 0 bases and J dropped 1 base, with 13 bases sitting between them. The chain's CDR3 is CAWSVTGRGSYEQYF. In DNA form, the CDR3 reads TGTGCCTGGAGTGTAACTGGCAGGGGATCCTACGAGCAGTACTTC.

CDR3 loop: CATSDWGTDTQYF. CDR3 nucleotide sequence: TGTGCCACCAGTGATTGGGGTACAGATACGCAGTATTTT. The chain uses TRBV24-1 and TRBJ2-3; D gene ambiguous. The germline CDR1 and CDR2 sequences are KGHDR and SFDVKD. The CDR3 is 13 amino acids. V gave up 2 bases and J gave up 3 bases, with 5 bases separating them.

This clonotype was recorded many times. The chain joins TRBV7-9 to TRBJ2-7; 14 positions match TRBD2. From germline, CDR1 is SEHNR and CDR2 FQNEAQ (reference sequence). The junction had 5 bases not matched to a gene; V was cut back by 1 base and J by 3 bases. CDR3 length equals 17 residues. CDR3 nucleotide sequence: TGTGCCAGCAGCTTAGATCCCGGACTAGCGGGGGGCTACGAGCAGTACTTC. It translates to CASSLDPGLAGGYEQYF.

This clonotype was counted ten times or more. The genes are TRBV24-1 and TRBJ1-2; D call uncertain. V lost 6 bases, J lost 12 bases, and 10 bases lay in between. CDR1 is KGHDR, CDR2 SFDVKD, per germline. The CDR3 extends over 10 amino acids. CDR3 loop: CATSSTADTF. CDR3 bases: TGTGCCACCAGTTCTACTGCCGACACCTTC.

Sample share makes this clonotype medium-sized. V usage is TRBV18 and J usage is TRBJ1-2; 7 positions match TRBD1. CDR1 KGHSH and CDR2 LQKENI come from the germline V gene. This CDR3 is built from 13 residues. V lost 2 bases and J lost 3; bases outside the gene matches: 0. This CDR3 reads CASSPGTDYGYTF. In DNA form, the CDR3 reads TGTGCCAGCTCACCAGGGACAGACTATGGCTACACCTTC. Full variable domain (remainder filled in from reference TRBV18 and TRBJ1-2): NAGVMQNPRHLVRRRGQEARLRCSPMKGHSHVYWYRQLPEEGLKFMVYLQKENIIDESGMPKERFSAEFPKEGPSILRIQQVVRGDSAAYFCASSPGTDYGYTFGSGTRLTVV.

This clonotype was observed many times. V gene TRBV19 combines with J gene TRBJ1-5, with a possible D match to TRBD1 (5 bases). CDR1 LNHDA and CDR2 SQIVND come from the germline V gene (reference sequence). The CDR3 spans 17 residues. V was trimmed by 3 bases and J by 0 bases, leaving 15 bases between them. Written as DNA, the CDR3 is TGTGCCAGTAGTATGGGTTCAGGGAGGTATAGCAATCAGCCCCAGCATTTT. Encoded protein: CASSMGSGRYSNQPQHF.

There are many counts of this clonotype. The V gene is TRBV20-1, the J gene TRBJ2-1, with 7 positions matching TRBD2. Germline trimming cut 0 bases from V and 5 bases from J; bases unmatched to any gene: 7. Germline V CDR1 and CDR2: DFQATT, SNEGSKA (reference sequence). The CDR3 has 15 residues. CDR3 amino acids: CSARDGQRGDNEQFF. CDR3 coding DNA: TGCAGTGCTAGAGATGGCCAGCGGGGTGACAATGAGCAGTTCTTC.

This clonotype has a count of ten or more. The chain uses TRBV19 and TRBJ2-5; TRBD1 agrees at 10 bases. CDR1 and CDR2 from the germline V gene are LNHDA and SQIVND (reference sequence). J was trimmed by 2 bases and V by 6 bases; bases with no gene match: 3. The CDR3 is 14 amino acids. As DNA, the CDR3 is TGTGCCAGTAGACGGACAGGGGGTCAAGAGACCCAGTACTTC. Its translation: CASRRTGGQETQYF.

This clonotype was counted many times. The chain joins TRBV5-4 to TRBJ1-3; D perhaps matches TRBD1 (6 bases). Germline V gives CDR1 SGHNT, CDR2 YYREEE (reference sequence). V lost 2 bases and J lost 1, with 10 bases in between. This CDR3 is 15 amino acids long. As DNA, the CDR3 is TGTGCCAGCAGCTTCGCAGGGGTTTCTGGAAACACCATATATTTT. Translated: CASSFAGVSGNTIYF.

This clonotype showed up many times. The chain joins TRBV5-1 to TRBJ1-1; D is unclear. This CDR3 spans 16 amino acids. V was trimmed by 0 bases and J by 5 bases, leaving 17 bases between them. Germline V lookup: CDR1 SGHRS, CDR2 YFSETQ. This CDR3 is CASSLAETSRKTEAFF. The DNA of the CDR3 is TGCGCCAGCAGCTTGGCCGAGACATCCCGGAAGACTGAAGCTTTCTTT.

This chain uses TRBV20-1 with TRBJ2-7; D gene ambiguous. Germline V gene data show CDR1 as DFQATT and CDR2 as SNEGSKA (reference sequence). Trimming stripped 7 bases from V and 3 bases from J, with 10 bases between. CDR3 length: 11 amino acids. The CDR3 sequence: CSVPDHYEQYF. In nucleotides, the CDR3 is TGCAGTGTACCAGACCACTACGAGCAGTACTTC.